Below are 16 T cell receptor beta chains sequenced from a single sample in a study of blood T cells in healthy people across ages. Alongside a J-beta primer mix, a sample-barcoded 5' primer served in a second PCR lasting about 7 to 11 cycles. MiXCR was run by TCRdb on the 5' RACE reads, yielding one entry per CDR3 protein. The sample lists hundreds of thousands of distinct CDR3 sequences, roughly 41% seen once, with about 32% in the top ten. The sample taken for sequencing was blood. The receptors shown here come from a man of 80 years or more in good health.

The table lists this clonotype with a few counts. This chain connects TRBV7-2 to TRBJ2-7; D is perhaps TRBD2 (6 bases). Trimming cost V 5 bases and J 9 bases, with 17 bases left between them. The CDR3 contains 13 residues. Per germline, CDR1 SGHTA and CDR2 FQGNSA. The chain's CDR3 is CASSPWRGGGQYF. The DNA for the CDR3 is TGTGCCAGCAGCCCCTGGCGGGGCGGAGGGCAGTACTTC. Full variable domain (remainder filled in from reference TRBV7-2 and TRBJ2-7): GAGVSQSPSNKVTEKGKDVELRCDPISGHTALYWYRQSLGQGLEFLIYFQGNSAPDKSGLPSDRFSAERTGGSVSTLTIQRTQQEDSAVYLCASSPWRGGGQYFGPGTRLTVT.

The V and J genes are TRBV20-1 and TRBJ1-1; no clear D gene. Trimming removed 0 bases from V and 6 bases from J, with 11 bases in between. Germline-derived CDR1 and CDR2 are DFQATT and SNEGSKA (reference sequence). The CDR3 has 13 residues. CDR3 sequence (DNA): TGCAGTGCTAGAGACGGAGCAAGACCTGAAGCTTTCTTT. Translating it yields CSARDGARPEAFF.

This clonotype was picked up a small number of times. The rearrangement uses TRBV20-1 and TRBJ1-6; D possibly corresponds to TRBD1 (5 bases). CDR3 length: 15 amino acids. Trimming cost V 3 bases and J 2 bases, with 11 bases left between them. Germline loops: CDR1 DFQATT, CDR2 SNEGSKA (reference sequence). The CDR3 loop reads CSARGPATYNSPLHF. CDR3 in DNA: TGCAGTGCTAGGGGACCTGCAACCTATAATTCACCCCTCCACTTT.

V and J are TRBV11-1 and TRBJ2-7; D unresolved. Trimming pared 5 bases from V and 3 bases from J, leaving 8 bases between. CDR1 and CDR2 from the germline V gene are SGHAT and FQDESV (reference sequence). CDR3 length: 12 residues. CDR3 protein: CASSPKNYEQYF. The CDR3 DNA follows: TGTGCCAGCAGCCCCAAAAACTACGAGCAGTACTTC.

In nucleotides, the CDR3 is TGTGCCAGCAGTCCTCGAGAGACTAGCGGGGGACGGCAGTACTTC. Encoded protein: CASSPRETSGGRQYF. V gene TRBV2 combines with J gene TRBJ2-5; TRBD2 matches at 12 bases. Germline-derived CDR1 and CDR2 are SNHLY and FYNNEI. The CDR3 has 15 amino acids. V lost 5 bases to trimming and J lost 11 bases; unmatched junction nucleotides: 12.

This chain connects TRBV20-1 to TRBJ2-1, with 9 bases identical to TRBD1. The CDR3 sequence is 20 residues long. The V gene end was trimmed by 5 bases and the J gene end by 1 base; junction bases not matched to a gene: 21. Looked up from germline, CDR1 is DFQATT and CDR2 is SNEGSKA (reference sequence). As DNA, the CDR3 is TGCAGTGCTCCTGCGTCCGAGTTGGGACAGGGTTTAAGGTCCTACAATGAGCAGTTCTTC. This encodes CSAPASELGQGLRSYNEQFF.

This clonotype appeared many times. CDR3 DNA sequence: TGCGCCAGCAGCCTCCGAGGGGCTGAGGGGCGGCAAGAGACCCAGTACTTC. It codes for CASSLRGAEGRQETQYF. The V gene is TRBV4-1, the J gene TRBJ2-5; D possibly matches TRBD1 or TRBD2 (5 bases each). The CDR3 has 17 residues. In germline, CDR1 is MGHRA, CDR2 YSYEKL. Trimming left V 4 bases short and J 2 bases short, with 20 bases between.

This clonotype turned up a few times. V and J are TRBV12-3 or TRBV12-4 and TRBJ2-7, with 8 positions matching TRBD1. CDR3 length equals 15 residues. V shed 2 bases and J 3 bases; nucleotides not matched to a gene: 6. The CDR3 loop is CASSLRGQGRYEQYF. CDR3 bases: TGTGCCAGCAGTTTAAGAGGACAGGGTCGCTACGAGCAGTACTTC.

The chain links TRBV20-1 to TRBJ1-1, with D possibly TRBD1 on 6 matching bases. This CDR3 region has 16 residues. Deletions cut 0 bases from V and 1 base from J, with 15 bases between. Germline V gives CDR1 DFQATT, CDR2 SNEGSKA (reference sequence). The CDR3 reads CSARDGGGQRNTEAFF. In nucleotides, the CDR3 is TGCAGTGCTAGAGATGGCGGGGGGCAGAGGAACACTGAAGCTTTCTTT.

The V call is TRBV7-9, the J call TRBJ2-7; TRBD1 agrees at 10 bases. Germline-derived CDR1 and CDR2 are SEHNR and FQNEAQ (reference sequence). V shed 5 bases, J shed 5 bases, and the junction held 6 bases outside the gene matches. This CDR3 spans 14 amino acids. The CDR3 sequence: CASSTDRGRHEQYF. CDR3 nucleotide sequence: TGTGCCAGCAGCACCGACAGGGGGCGCCACGAGCAGTACTTC. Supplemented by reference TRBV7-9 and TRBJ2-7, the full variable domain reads DTGVSQNPRHKITKRGQNVTFRCDPISEHNRLYWYRQTLGQGPEFLTYFQNEAQLEKSRLLSDRFSAERPKGSFSTLEIQRTEQGDSAMYLCASSTDRGRHEQYFGPGTRLTVT.

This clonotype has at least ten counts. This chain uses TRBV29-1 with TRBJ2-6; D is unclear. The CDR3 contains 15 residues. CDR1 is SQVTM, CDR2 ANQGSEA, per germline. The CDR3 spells CMTKGGEAGANVLTF. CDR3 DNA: TGCATGACGAAAGGTGGGGAAGCTGGGGCCAACGTCCTGACTTTC.

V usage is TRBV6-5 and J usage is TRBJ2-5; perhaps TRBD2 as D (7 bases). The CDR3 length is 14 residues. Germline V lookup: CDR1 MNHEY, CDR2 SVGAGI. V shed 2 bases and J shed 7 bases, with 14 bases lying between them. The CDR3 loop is CASSYDRTRGTQYF. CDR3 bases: TGTGCCAGCAGTTACGACAGGACTAGGGGGACCCAGTACTTC.

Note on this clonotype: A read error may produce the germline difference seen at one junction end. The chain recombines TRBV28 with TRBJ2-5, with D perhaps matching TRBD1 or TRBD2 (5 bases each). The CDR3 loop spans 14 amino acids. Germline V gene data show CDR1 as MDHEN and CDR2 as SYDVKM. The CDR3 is CAISPAPGAGTQYF. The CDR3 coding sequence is TGTGCCATCAGTCCCGCCCCCGGGGCAGGGACCCAGTACTTC.

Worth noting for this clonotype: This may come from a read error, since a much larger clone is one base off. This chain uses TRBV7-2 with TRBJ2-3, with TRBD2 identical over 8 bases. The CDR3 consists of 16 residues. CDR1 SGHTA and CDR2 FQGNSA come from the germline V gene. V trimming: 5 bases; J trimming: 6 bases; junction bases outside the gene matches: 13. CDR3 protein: CASSQGASGLGDTQYF. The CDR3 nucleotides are TGTGCCAGCAGCCAAGGGGCTAGCGGGCTGGGGGATACGCAGTATTTT.

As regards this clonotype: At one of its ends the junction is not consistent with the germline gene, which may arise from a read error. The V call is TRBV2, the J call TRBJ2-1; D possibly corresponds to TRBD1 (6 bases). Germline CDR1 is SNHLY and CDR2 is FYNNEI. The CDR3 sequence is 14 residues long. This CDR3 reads CTSSALGGYNEQFF. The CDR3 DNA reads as TGTACCAGCAGTGCCCTAGGGGGCTACAATGAGCAGTTCTTC. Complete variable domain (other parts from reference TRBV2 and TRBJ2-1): EPEVTQTPSHQVTQMGQEVILRCVPISNHLYFYWYRQILGQKVEFLVSFYNNEISEKSEIFDDQFSVERPDGSNFTLKIRSTKLEDSAMYFCTSSALGGYNEQFFGPGTRLTVL.

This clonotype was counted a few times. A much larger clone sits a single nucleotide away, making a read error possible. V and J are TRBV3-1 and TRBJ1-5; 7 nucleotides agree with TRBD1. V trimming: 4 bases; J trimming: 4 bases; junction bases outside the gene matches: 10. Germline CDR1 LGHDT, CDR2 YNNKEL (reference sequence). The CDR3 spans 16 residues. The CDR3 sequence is CASSRSIGGRNQPQHF. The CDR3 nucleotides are TGTGCCAGCAGCCGAAGTATAGGGGGCAGGAATCAGCCCCAGCATTTT.